Listed below are T cell receptor beta chains from one sample, sequenced in a study of CD8+CD57+ T cells in acquired aplastic anemia. TCRdb itself ran the reads through MiXCR, one entry per CDR3 protein. Among a few hundred thousand distinct CDR3 sequences listed, approximately 60% were seen once. Material: sorted CD4+, CD8+, or CD8+CD57+ T cells (not recorded which) from PBMCs. These receptors were taken from a human donor in good health. The CDR3 runs from the conserved cysteine through the conserved F or W. D genes are given only for firm matches. Only part of the rows carry a size: once, few, many, or a class if the clone is expanded.

TRBJ2-7,.,TRBD2,TRBV7-2,TGTGCCAGCAGCCGAGAGCGGGAGGGATCCTACGAGCAGTACTTC,CASSREREGSYEQYF
TRBJ2-1,.,TRBD2,TRBV14,TGTGTCAGCAGTTACTCAGGCGGGAGGGTATTGGACAATGAGCAGTTCTTC,CVSSYSGGRVLDNEQFF
TRBJ2-5,.,.,TRBV6-9,TGTGCCAGCAGTGAGGGCCGGCCCCAGAGCTTC,CASSEGRPQSF
TRBJ2-7,many,.,TRBV20-1,TGCAGTGCTAGTGAGGGCTCCTACGAGCAGTACTTC,CSASEGSYEQYF
TRBJ2-7,.,TRBD1,TRBV20-1,TGCAGTGCTAGGACCGACAGGGGCGGGTACGAGCAGTACTTC,CSARTDRGGYEQYF
TRBJ2-7,once,TRBD1,TRBV7-7,TGTGCCAGCAGCCCAGGGGGGACAGGGGTCTACGAGCAGTACTTC,CASSPGGTGVYEQYF
TRBJ2-5,few,.,TRBV15,TGTGCCACCAGCAGAGCTTATTTGGAGACCCAGTACTTC,CATSRAYLETQYF
TRBJ2-5,.,.,TRBV9,TGTGCCAGCAGCGTAGACGGACAGAAAGAGACCCAGTACTTC,CASSVDGQKETQYF
TRBJ1-2,.,.,TRBV19,TGTGCCAGTAGTATATTGGTAGGGGACTACACCTTC,CASSILVGDYTF
TRBJ2-3,.,TRBD2,TRBV2,TGTGCCAGCAGCCCTCCCTTCCGAGCGGGAGCAGATACGCAGTATTTT,CASSPPFRAGADTQYF
TRBJ2-7,.,.,TRBV14,TGTGCCAGCAGCGAGTCAGACTACGAGCAGTACTTC,CASSESDYEQYF
TRBJ2-5,many,TRBD2,TRBV6-6,TGTGCCAGCTATGCTAGCGGGGAAGTGGAGACCCAGTACTTC,CASYASGEVETQYF
TRBJ2-5,many,.,TRBV20-1,TGCAGTGCTAGAGATCTGTTGGACAGCGAGACCCAGTACTTC,CSARDLLDSETQYF
TRBJ1-2,.,TRBD1,TRBV19,TGTGCCAGTAGTCAAGGACAGGTTCGAGGCTACACCTTC,CASSQGQVRGYTF
TRBJ2-5,.,.,TRBV20-1,TGCAGTGCTGCGCGGGACACCCAAGGGGGGACCCAGTACTTC,CSAARDTQGGTQYF
TRBJ1-2,.,.,TRBV4-1,TGCGCCAGCAGCCACGGCAACTATGGCTACACCTTC,CASSHGNYGYTF
TRBJ2-5,.,.,TRBV19,TGTGCCAGTAGTATAGGAGCTAGGGGCGTTTCCGAGACCCAGTACTTC,CASSIGARGVSETQYF
TRBJ1-3,.,.,TRBV7-2,TGTGCTACGCACGTTTTTGGGCCCTCTGGAAACACCATATATTTT,CATHVFGPSGNTIYF
TRBJ1-5,few,TRBD1,TRBV27,TGTGCCAGCAGTTTGGGACAGGGGCCGAATCAGCCCCAGCATTTT,CASSLGQGPNQPQHF
TRBJ2-1,.,TRBD1,TRBV20-1,TGCAGTGCCCAGAGGACAGGGCTCTCCTACAATGAGCAGTTCTTC,CSAQRTGLSYNEQFF
TRBJ1-1,.,.,TRBV20-1,TGCAGTGCTAGCAGGAACACTGAAGCTTTCTTT,CSASRNTEAFF
TRBJ2-7,.,TRBD1,TRBV7-2,TGTGCCAGCAGCTTAAGTAGCAGGACAGGGGTCTACGAGCAGTACTTC,CASSLSSRTGVYEQYF
TRBJ1-1,.,.,TRBV10-2,TGCGCCAGCGGGAACGGGGTGGGTGGCACTGAAGCTTTCTTT,CASGNGVGGTEAFF
TRBJ2-4,.,TRBD1,TRBV2,TGTGCCACCAGCACTGGCACAGGGGTCGCGATTCACTACTTC,CATSTGTGVAIHYF
TRBJ2-1,.,TRBD2,TRBV20-1,TGCAGTGCTAGAGATACTAGCGGGAGGGGCTGGGGGAATGAGCAGTTCTTC,CSARDTSGRGWGNEQFF